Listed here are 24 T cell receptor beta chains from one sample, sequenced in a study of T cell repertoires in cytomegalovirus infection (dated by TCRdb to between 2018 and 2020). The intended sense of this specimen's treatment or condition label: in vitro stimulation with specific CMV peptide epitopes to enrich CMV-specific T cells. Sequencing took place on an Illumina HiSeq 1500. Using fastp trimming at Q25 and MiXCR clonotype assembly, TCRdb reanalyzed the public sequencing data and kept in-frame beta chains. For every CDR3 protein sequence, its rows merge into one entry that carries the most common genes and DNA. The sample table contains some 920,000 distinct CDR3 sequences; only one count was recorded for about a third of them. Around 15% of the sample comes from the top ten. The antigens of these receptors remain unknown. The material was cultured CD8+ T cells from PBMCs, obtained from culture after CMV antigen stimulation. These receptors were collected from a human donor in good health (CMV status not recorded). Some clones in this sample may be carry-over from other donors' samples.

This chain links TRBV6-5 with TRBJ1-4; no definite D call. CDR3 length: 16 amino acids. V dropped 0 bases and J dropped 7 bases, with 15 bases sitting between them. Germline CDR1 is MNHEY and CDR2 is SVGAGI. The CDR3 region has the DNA TGTGCCAGCAGTTACTCGCCCCGGGGAAGGAGTGAAAAACTGTTTTTT. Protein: CASSYSPRGRSEKLFF.

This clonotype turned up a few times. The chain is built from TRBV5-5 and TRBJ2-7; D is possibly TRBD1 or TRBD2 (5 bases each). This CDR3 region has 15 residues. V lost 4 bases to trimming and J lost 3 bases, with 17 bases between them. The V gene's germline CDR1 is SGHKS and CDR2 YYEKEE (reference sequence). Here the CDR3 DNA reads TGTGCCAGCAGCCCCGGGACCACGAACTACTACGAGCAGTACTTC. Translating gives CASSPGTTNYYEQYF.

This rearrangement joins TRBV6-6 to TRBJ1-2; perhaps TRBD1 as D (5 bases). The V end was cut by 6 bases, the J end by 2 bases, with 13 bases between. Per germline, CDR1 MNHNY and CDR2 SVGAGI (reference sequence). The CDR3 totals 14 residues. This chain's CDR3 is CASRGAGVNYGYTF. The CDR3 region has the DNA TGTGCCAGCAGAGGGGCCGGGGTGAACTATGGCTACACCTTC.

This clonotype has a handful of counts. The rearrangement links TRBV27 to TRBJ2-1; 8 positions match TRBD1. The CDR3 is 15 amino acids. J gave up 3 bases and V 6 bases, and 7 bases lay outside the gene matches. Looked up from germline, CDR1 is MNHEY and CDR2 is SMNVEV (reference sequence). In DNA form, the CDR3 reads TGTGCCAGCAGAACGAACAGGGGGTACTACAATGAGCAGTTCTTC. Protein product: CASRTNRGYYNEQFF.

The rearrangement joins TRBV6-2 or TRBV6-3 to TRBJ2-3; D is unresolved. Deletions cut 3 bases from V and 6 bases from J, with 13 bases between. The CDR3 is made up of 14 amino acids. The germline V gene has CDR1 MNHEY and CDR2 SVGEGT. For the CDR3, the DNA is TGTGCCAGCAGTTATGGGGATTTAAAGGATACGCAGTATTTT. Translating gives CASSYGDLKDTQYF.

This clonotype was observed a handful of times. The CDR3 coding sequence is TGTGCCAGTAGTATAGATCATTGGGAGCAGAGCTCCTATAATTCACCCCTCCACTTT. Protein sequence: CASSIDHWEQSSYNSPLHF. The chain couples TRBV19 to TRBJ1-6, with D hard to call. The CDR3 extends over 19 amino acids. V was cut by 0 bases and J by 0 bases, with 15 bases left in between. CDR1 is LNHDA, CDR2 SQIVND, per germline (reference sequence).

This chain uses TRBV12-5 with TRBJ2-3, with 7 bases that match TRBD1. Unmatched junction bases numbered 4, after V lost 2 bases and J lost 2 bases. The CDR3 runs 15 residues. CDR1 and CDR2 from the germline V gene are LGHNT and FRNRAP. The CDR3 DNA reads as TGTGCTAGTGGTTTGTCAGGGACAGCCACAGATACGCAGTATTTT. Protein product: CASGLSGTATDTQYF.

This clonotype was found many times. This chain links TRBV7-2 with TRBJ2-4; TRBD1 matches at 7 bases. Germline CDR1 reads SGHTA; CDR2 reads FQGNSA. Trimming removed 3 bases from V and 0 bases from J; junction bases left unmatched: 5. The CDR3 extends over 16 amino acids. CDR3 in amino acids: CASSFGQDLAKNIQYF. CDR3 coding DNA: TGTGCCAGCAGCTTCGGACAGGACCTAGCCAAAAACATTCAGTACTTC.

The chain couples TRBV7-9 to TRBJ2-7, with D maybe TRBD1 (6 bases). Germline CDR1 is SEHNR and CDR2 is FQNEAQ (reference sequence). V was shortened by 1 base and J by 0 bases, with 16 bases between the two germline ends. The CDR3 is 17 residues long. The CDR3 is CASSLGTTGPGSYEQYF. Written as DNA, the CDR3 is TGTGCCAGCAGCTTAGGGACCACAGGGCCCGGCTCCTACGAGCAGTACTTC.

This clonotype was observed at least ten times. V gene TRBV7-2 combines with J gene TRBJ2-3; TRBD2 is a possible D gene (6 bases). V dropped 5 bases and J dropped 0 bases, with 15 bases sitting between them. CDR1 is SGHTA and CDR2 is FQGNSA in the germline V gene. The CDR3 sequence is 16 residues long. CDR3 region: CASSVLGLDSTDTQYF. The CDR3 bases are TGTGCCAGCAGCGTCCTGGGACTTGATAGCACAGATACGCAGTATTTT.

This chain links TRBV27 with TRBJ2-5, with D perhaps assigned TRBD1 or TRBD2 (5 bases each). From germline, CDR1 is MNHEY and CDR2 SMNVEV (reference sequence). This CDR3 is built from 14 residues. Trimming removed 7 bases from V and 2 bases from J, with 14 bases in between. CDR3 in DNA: TGTGCCAGCAAAGTCGGGACGGATCAAGAGACCCAGTACTTC. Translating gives CASKVGTDQETQYF.

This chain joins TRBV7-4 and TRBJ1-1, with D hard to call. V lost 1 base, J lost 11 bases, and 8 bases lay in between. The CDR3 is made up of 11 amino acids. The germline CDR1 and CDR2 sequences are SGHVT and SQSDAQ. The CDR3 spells CASSLGTLAFF. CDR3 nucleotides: TGTGCCAGCAGCTTAGGGACCTTGGCTTTCTTT.

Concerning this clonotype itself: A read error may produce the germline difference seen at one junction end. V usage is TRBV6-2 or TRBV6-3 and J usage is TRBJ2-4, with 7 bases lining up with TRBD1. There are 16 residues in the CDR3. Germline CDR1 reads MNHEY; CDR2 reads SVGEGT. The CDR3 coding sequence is TGTGCCATCAGTAAGACCTTACAGGGGTTCAAAAACATTCAGTACTTC. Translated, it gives CAISKTLQGFKNIQYF.

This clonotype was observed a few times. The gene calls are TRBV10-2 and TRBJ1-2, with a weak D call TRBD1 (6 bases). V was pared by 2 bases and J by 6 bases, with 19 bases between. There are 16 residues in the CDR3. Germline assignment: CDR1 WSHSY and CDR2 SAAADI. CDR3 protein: CASSEAGETFVNGYTF. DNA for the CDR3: TGCGCCAGCAGTGAGGCAGGGGAGACCTTTGTGAATGGCTACACCTTC.

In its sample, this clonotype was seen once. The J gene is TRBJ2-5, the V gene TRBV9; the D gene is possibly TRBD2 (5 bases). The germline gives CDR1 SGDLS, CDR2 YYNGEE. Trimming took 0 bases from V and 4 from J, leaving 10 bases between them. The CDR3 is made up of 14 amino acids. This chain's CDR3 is CASSVEGRGETQYF. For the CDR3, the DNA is TGTGCCAGCAGCGTAGAGGGTCGGGGAGAGACCCAGTACTTC.

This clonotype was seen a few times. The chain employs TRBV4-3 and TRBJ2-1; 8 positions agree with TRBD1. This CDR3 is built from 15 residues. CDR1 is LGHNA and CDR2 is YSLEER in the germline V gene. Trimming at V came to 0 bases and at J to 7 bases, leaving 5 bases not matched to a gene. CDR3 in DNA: TGCGCCAGCAGCCAAGAAGGACAGGGAGGAAATGAGCAGTTCTTC. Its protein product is CASSQEGQGGNEQFF.

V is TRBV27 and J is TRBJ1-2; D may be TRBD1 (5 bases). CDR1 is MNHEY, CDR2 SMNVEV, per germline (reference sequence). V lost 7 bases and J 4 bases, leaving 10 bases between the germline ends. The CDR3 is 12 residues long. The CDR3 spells CASTVDTYGYTF. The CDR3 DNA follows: TGTGCCAGCACCGTGGACACCTATGGCTACACCTTC.

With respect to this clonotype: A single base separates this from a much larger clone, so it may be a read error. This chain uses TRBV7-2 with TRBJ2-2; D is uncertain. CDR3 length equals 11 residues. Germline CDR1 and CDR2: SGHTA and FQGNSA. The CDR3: CANSFLSELFF. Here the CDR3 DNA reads TGTGCCAACAGCTTTTTGAGTGAGCTGTTTTTT.

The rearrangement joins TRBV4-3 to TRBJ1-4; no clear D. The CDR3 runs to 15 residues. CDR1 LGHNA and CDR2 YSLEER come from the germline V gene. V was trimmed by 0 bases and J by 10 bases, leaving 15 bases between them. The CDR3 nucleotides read TGCGCCAGCAGCCAAGATAGGGCAGTGGGTGGAAAACTGTTTTTT. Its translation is CASSQDRAVGGKLFF.

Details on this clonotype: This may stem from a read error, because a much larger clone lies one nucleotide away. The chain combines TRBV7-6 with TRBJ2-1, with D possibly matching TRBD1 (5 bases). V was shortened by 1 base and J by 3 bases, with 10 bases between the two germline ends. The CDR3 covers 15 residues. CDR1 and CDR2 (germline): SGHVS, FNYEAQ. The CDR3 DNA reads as TGTGCCAGCAGCTTAGAAGGGGAACGCTACAATGAGCAGTTCTTC. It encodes CASSLEGERYNEQFF.

The CDR3 coding sequence is TGTGCCACCAGCAGAGATCGCTCCCCCGGCGAAAAACTGTTTTTT. This codes for CATSRDRSPGEKLFF. The gene calls are TRBV15 and TRBJ1-4; D gene ambiguous. The CDR3 has 15 amino acids. V was shortened by 0 bases and J by 8 bases, with 13 bases between the two germline ends. Germline V CDR1 and CDR2: LNHNV, YYDKDF (reference sequence).

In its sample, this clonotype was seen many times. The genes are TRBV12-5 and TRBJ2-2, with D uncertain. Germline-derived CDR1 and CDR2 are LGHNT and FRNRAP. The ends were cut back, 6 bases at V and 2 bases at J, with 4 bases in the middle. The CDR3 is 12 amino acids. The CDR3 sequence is CASGQNTGELFF. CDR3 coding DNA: TGTGCTAGTGGGCAAAACACCGGGGAGCTGTTTTTT. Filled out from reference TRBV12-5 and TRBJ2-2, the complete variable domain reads DARVTQTPRHKVTEMGQEVTMRCQPILGHNTVFWYRQTMMQGLELLAYFRNRAPLDDSGMPKDRFSAEMPDATLATLKIQPSEPRDSAVYFCASGQNTGELFFGEGSRLTVL.

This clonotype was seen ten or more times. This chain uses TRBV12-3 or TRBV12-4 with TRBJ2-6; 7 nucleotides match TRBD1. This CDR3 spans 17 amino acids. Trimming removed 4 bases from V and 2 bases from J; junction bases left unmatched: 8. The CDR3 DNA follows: TGTGCCAGCAGTTCCGACAGGGTCGATACTGGGGCCAACGTCCTGACTTTC. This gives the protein CASSSDRVDTGANVLTF.

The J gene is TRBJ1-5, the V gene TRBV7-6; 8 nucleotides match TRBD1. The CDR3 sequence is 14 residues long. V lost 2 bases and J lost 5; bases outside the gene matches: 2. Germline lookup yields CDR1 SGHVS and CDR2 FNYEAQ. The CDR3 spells CASSLIQGDQPQHF. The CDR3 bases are TGTGCCAGCAGCTTAATACAGGGGGATCAGCCCCAGCATTTT.